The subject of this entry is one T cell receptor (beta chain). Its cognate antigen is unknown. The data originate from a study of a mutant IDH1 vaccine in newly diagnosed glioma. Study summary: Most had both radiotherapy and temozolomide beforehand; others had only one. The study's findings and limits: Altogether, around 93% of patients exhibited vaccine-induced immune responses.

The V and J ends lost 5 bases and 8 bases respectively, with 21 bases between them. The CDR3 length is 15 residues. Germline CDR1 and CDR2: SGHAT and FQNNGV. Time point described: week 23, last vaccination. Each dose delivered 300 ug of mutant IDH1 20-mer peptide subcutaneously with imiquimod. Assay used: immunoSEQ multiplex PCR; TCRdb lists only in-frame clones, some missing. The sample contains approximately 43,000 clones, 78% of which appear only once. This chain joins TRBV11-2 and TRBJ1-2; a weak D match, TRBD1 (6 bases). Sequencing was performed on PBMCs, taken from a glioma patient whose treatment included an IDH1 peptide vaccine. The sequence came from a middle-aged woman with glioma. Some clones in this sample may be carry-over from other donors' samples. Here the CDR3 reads CASSVPDAGAGGYTF. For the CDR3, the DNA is TGTGCCAGCAGCGTCCCAGATGCGGGGGCGGGGGGCTACACCTTC.